This T cell receptor beta chain was observed in a study of blood T cells in healthy people across ages. Findings and caveats of the study: Diversity was estimated from one million T cells, and these estimates were considered underestimates.

Comment on this clonotype: Antigen: not known.

This CDR3 is built from 15 residues. With 6 bases clipped from V and 2 bases from J, the junction kept 4 bases outside the gene matches. The second PCR ran about 6 to 11 cycles with a sample-barcoded 5' primer and J-beta primers. Every sample returned 3 million or more CDR3-containing paired-end reads. TCRdb analysed the 5' RACE reads with MiXCR anew, one entry per CDR3 protein. The sample has about 800,000 distinct CDR3 sequences, around 25% seen once. A further study also used this sample, focusing on T cells of mothers and their children. That work contributes: Sequencing returned over 10 million TCR beta CDR3 reads per mother and about 3 million per child.

Material: blood. The chain is built from TRBV12-3 or TRBV12-4 and TRBJ2-1, with 10 bases matching TRBD2. The receptor comes from a boy between 10 and 17 years old in good health. This CDR3 reads CASRSSGGTYNEQFF. The CDR3 DNA sequence: TGTGCCAGCAGAAGTAGCGGGGGGACCTACAATGAGCAGTTCTTC.